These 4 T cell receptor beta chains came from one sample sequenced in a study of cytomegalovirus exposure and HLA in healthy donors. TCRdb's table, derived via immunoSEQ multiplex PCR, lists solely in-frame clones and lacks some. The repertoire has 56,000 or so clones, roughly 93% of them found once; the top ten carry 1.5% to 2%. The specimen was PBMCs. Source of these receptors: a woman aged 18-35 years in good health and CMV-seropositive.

The CDR3 sequence: CASSLAGGLNNEQFF. CDR3 DNA sequence: TGTGCCAGCAGTCTAGCGGGGGGGCTAAACAATGAGCAGTTCTTC. The chain employs TRBV27 and TRBJ2-1, with 12 bases lining up with TRBD2. V lost 5 bases and J lost 5; bases outside the gene matches: 4. This CDR3 is 15 amino acids long. Germline V lookup: CDR1 MNHEY, CDR2 SMNVEV (reference sequence).

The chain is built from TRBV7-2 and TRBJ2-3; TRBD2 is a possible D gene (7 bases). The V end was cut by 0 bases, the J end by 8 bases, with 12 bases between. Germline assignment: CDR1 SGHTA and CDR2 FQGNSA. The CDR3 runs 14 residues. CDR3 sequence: CASSLAGGPGTQYF. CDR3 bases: TGTGCCAGCAGCTTAGCGGGGGGGCCGGGTACGCAGTATTTT.

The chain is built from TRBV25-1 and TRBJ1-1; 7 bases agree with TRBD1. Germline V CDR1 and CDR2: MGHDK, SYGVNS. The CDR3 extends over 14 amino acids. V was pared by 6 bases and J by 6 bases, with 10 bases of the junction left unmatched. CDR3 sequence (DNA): TGTGCCAGCAGGAGGGGGGACAGACTACCTGAAGCTTTCTTT. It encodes CASRRGDRLPEAFF. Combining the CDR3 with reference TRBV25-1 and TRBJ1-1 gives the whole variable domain EADIYQTPRYLVIGTGKKITLECSQTMGHDKMYWYQQDPGMELHLIHYSYGVNSTEKGDLSSESTVSRIRTEHFPLTLESARPSHTSQYLCASRRGDRLPEAFFGQGTRLTVV.

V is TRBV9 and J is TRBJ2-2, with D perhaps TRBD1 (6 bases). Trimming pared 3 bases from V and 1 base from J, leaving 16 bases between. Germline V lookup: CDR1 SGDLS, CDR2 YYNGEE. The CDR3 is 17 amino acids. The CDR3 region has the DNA TGTGCCAGCAGCGCCCAAACAGGGAACCGGAACACCGGGGAGCTGTTTTTT. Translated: CASSAQTGNRNTGELFF. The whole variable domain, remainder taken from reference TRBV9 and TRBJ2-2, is DSGVTQTPKHLITATGQRVTLRCSPRSGDLSVYWYQQSLDQGLQFLIQYYNGEERAKGNILERFSAQQFPDLHSELNLSSLELGDSALYFCASSAQTGNRNTGELFFGEGSRLTVL.